A selection of T cell receptor beta chains follows, all from one sample in a study of blood T cell repertoires in COVID-19. TCRdb keeps only in-frame clones here, not all; method: immunoSEQ multiplex PCR. Altogether tens of thousands of clones are present, under 95% being singletons, with the ten largest covering roughly 1.2%. Input material: peripheral blood. These receptors came from a man between 60 and 75 years old with acute or convalescent COVID-19. Both conserved end residues are part of each CDR3. The D gene is left open where the match is weak. Clone size is shown for a subset of rows, as once, few, many or a class of expanded clone.

j_call d_call clone_size v_call cdr3_aa cdr3_nt
TRBJ1-1 - - TRBV4-2 CASSQAMNTEAFF TGTGCCAGCAGCCAAGCAATGAACACTGAAGCTTTCTTT
TRBJ2-3 TRBD1 - TRBV3-1/TRBV3-2 CASSQAMKATGADTQYF TGTGCCAGCAGCCAAGCGATGAAGGCGACAGGGGCAGATACGCAGTATTTT
TRBJ1-1 - - TRBV2 CASSEQEVSTEAFF TGTGCCAGCAGTGAGCAGGAGGTGAGCACTGAAGCTTTCTTT
TRBJ1-1 - - TRBV6-6 CASRPRVDTEAFF TGTGCCAGCAGGCCCAGGGTGGACACTGAAGCTTTCTTT
TRBJ1-1 - once TRBV12-3/TRBV12-4 CASSWGEWEAFF TGTGCCAGCAGTTGGGGGGAATGGGAAGCTTTCTTT
TRBJ1-4 TRBD1 - TRBV5-1 CASSPGGTDEKLFF TGCGCCAGCAGCCCGGGGGGGACAGACGAAAAACTGTTTTTT
TRBJ1-1 - - TRBV5-1 CASRWTELNTEAFF TGCGCCAGCAGATGGACAGAATTGAACACTGAAGCTTTCTTT
TRBJ1-1 TRBD1 once TRBV18 CASSPRDSASEAFF TGTGCCAGCTCACCACGGGACAGTGCCTCTGAAGCTTTCTTT
TRBJ1-3 TRBD1 - TRBV5-6 CASSDRDRGHGNTIYF TGTGCCAGCAGCGACCGGGACAGGGGGCACGGAAACACCATATATTTT
TRBJ2-7 - once TRBV3-1/TRBV3-2 CASSPRGRGGEQYF TGTGCCAGCAGCCCCAGGGGCAGGGGTGGCGAGCAGTATTTC
TRBJ2-7 - - TRBV18 CASSSSGHHYEQYF TGTGCCAGCTCATCCTCGGGACACCACTACGAGCAGTACTTC
TRBJ2-3 - - TRBV5-1 CASSLPGAGGIGTQYF TGCGCCAGCAGCTTGCCGGGGGCAGGGGGGATTGGTACGCAGTATTTT
TRBJ1-1 - - TRBV30 CAWSVPGGRAEAFF TGTGCCTGGAGTGTACCCGGGGGGCGGGCTGAAGCTTTCTTT
TRBJ1-2 - - TRBV6-5 CASSYVGARYGYTF TGTGCCAGCAGTTACGTTGGGGCGCGGTATGGCTACACCTTC
TRBJ1-1 TRBD1 - TRBV9 CASSDPGTVEAFF TGTGCCAGCAGCGACCCGGGGACAGTTGAAGCTTTCTTT
TRBJ1-1 - once TRBV27 CASSLSGFLGVTEAFF TGTGCCAGCAGTTTATCGGGGTTCCTAGGGGTAACTGAAGCTTTCTTT
TRBJ1-2 - once TRBV6-1 CASSEGRGVYGYTF TGTGCCAGCAGTGAGGGCAGGGGAGTCTATGGCTACACCTTC
TRBJ1-5 - - TRBV6-2/TRBV6-3 CASSYVSSNQPQHF TGTGCCAGCAGTTACGTATCTAGCAATCAGCCCCAGCATTTT
TRBJ1-2 - - TRBV18 CASSPAGSISSGYTF TGTGCCAGCTCACCTGCAGGGTCCATTTCTAGTGGCTACACCTTC
TRBJ2-2 TRBD1 - TRBV4-2 CASSLGTGNTGELFF TGTGCCAGCAGTCTAGGGACAGGGAATACCGGGGAGCTGTTTTTT
TRBJ1-1 TRBD1 - TRBV27 CASSFEGDRGLLNTEAFF TGTGCCAGCAGTTTTGAGGGGGACAGGGGGCTTTTAAACACTGAAGCTTTCTTT
TRBJ1-4 TRBD1 - TRBV5-1 CASSFRTGTLLEKLFF TGCGCCAGCAGCTTTAGGACAGGGACCTTGTTGGAAAAACTGTTTTTT
TRBJ1-1 - - TRBV19 CASSQNARNTEAFF TGTGCCAGTAGCCAAAACGCTAGGAACACTGAAGCTTTCTTT
TRBJ1-1 - - TRBV30 CAWARGTEAFF TGTGCCTGGGCGCGGGGGACTGAAGCTTTCTTT
TRBJ1-1 - once TRBV5-1 CASSLVSSTAAFF TGCGCCAGCAGCTTGGTTAGCTCGACGGCGGCTTTCTTT
TRBJ1-4 - few TRBV12-3/TRBV12-4 CASSWRTEKLFF TGTGCCAGCAGCTGGAGGACTGAAAAACTGTTTTTT
TRBJ1-6 - - TRBV29-1 CSATEGGRNSPLHF TGCAGCGCCACGGAAGGGGGTAGAAACTCACCCCTCCACTTT
TRBJ1-6 - - TRBV2 CASGPYNSPLHF TGTGCCAGCGGCCCCTATAATTCACCCCTCCACTTT
TRBJ1-2 TRBD1 few TRBV30 CAWSPKGKGGQNYGYTF TGTGCCTGGAGTCCGAAGGGGAAAGGGGGCCAAAACTATGGCTACACCTTC
TRBJ2-7 - once TRBV4-2 CASSQLSNSYEQYF TGTGCCAGCAGCCAACTCAGTAATTCCTACGAGCAGTACTTC
TRBJ1-1 - - TRBV6-4 CASGPGLSHTEAFF TGTGCCAGCGGGCCAGGCCTCTCGCACACTGAAGCTTTCTTT
TRBJ2-5 TRBD2 - TRBV5-1 CASSLVSGGQETQYF TGCGCCAGCAGCTTGGTCAGCGGGGGGCAAGAGACCCAGTACTTC
TRBJ1-2 TRBD1 few TRBV15 CATSRDYRDRGYGYTF TGTGCCACCAGCAGAGATTACCGGGACAGGGGGTATGGCTACACCTTC
TRBJ1-6 - - TRBV2 CASRTGVANSPLHF TGTGCCAGCAGGACTGGAGTGGCCAATTCACCCCTCCACTTT
TRBJ2-3 TRBD2 - TRBV6-2/TRBV6-3 CASSGVGGLTDTQYF TGTGCCAGCAGTGGGGTGGGGGGACTAACAGATACGCAGTATTTT
TRBJ1-2 TRBD1 - TRBV28 CASTPTGVGGYTF TGTGCCAGCACCCCGACAGGGGTAGGGGGCTACACCTTC
TRBJ2-3 - few TRBV9 CASSPGDNTDTQYF TGTGCCAGCAGCCCAGGGGACAACACAGATACGCAGTATTTT
TRBJ1-2 TRBD1 - TRBV18 CASSPSGQFYGYTF TGTGCCAGCTCACCATCGGGACAGTTCTATGGCTACACCTTC
TRBJ2-1 TRBD1 - TRBV6-4 CASSDEGARRNEQFF TGTGCCAGCAGTGACGAGGGGGCGCGTCGGAATGAGCAGTTCTTC
TRBJ1-1 - once TRBV5-5 CASSLGLMNTEAFF TGTGCCAGCAGCCTCGGACTGATGAACACTGAAGCTTTCTTT
TRBJ2-2 - - TRBV5-1 CASSLTGTNTGELFF TGCGCCAGCAGTTTGACAGGCACGAACACCGGGGAGCTGTTTTTT
TRBJ2-6 - - TRBV20-1 CSASDGGLSGANVLTF TGCAGTGCTAGTGACGGTGGACTTTCTGGGGCCAACGTCCTGACTTTC